The 22 T cell receptor beta chains in this list originate from one sample, sequenced in a study of T cells expressing NK-cell markers. No DNA is given; TCRdb re-called the 5' RACE reads and lists each CDR3 protein once. Its table records 300,000 to 500,000 distinct CDR3 sequences. The sample consisted of blood T cells: a sorted CD56 or NKG2C T cell subset, CD4+ or CD8+ T cells, or bulk PBMC T cells (not recorded which). The receptors here all came from a woman between 45 and 65 years old in good health.

The chain recombines TRBV6-6 with TRBJ2-7; TCRdb indicates TRBD1, and absent DNA this call remains unverified. From germline, CDR1 is MNHNY and CDR2 SVGAGI (reference sequence). The CDR3 spans 14 residues. The chain's CDR3 is CASSFRDSGYEQYF.

The chain employs TRBV11-3 and TRBJ2-1; lacking DNA, the TRBD2 call made by TCRdb goes unchecked. Germline V gene data show CDR1 as SGHNT and CDR2 as YENEEA. There are 12 residues in the CDR3. The chain's CDR3 is CASRKRENEQFF.

J is TRBJ2-3 and V is TRBV28; TCRdb selects TRBD1, and the lack of DNA leaves this call unchecked. CDR3 length equals 15 residues. CDR1 and CDR2 from the germline V gene are MDHEN and SYDVKM. The CDR3 sequence is CASSFGAWSTDTQYF. Combining the CDR3 with reference TRBV28 and TRBJ2-3 gives the whole variable domain DVKVTQSSRYLVKRTGEKVFLECVQDMDHENMFWYRQDPGLGLRLIYFSYDVKMKEKGDIPEGYSVSREKKERFSLILESASTNQTSMYLCASSFGAWSTDTQYFGPGTRLTVL.

V usage is TRBV6-2 or TRBV6-3 and J usage is TRBJ1-1; absent DNA, TCRdb's TRBD1 call cannot be checked. Germline assignment: CDR1 MNHEY and CDR2 SVGEGT. This CDR3 is built from 13 residues. CDR3: CASSPGQSTEAFF.

The chain recombines TRBV11-2 with TRBJ2-7. The CDR3 is made up of 13 amino acids. Looked up from germline, CDR1 is SGHAT and CDR2 is FQNNGV. The CDR3 region is CASSYTEFYEQYF.

This chain connects TRBV6-5 to TRBJ2-2; absent DNA, TCRdb's TRBD2 call cannot be checked. The CDR3 loop spans 16 amino acids. Looked up from germline, CDR1 is MNHEY and CDR2 is SVGAGI. CDR3 sequence reads: CASRTLSGREDGELFF.

The chain's CDR3 is CASTTGQGGLLVGELFF. This chain uses TRBV11-2 with TRBJ2-2; TCRdb's assignment of TRBD1 cannot be checked, as there is no DNA. Germline-derived CDR1 and CDR2 are SGHAT and FQNNGV. The length of the CDR3 is 17 residues.

The chain couples TRBV2 to TRBJ2-4; TCRdb proposes TRBD1, but this gene call is untestable without DNA. The CDR3 totals 15 residues. Per the germline V gene, CDR1 is SNHLY and CDR2 is FYNNEI. CDR3: CASTMDRLAKNIQYF.

This sequence joins TRBV6-4 and TRBJ2-1; TCRdb's assignment of TRBD2 cannot be checked, as there is no DNA. The germline gives CDR1 MRHNA, CDR2 SNTAGT. The CDR3 consists of 14 residues. CDR3 in amino acids: CASSDGLAGVEQFF.

J is TRBJ2-1 and V is TRBV7-9; TCRdb's assignment of TRBD2 cannot be checked, as there is no DNA. Germline CDR1 reads SEHNR; CDR2 reads FQNEAQ (reference sequence). The CDR3 length is 14 residues. CDR3 region: CASPVREAGLEQFF.

The V gene is TRBV11-3, the J gene TRBJ2-5. Looked up from germline, CDR1 is SGHNT and CDR2 is YENEEA. The CDR3 covers 13 residues. CDR3 protein: CASSIGFQETQYF.

This chain links TRBV6-5 with TRBJ1-1; absent DNA, TCRdb's TRBD1 call cannot be checked. The CDR3 sequence is 14 residues long. Germline loops: CDR1 MNHEY, CDR2 SVGAGI. CDR3 protein: CASTAGTLGTEAFF.

The rearrangement uses TRBV5-1 and TRBJ2-3; TCRdb's D call of TRBD2 is untestable without DNA. The CDR3 covers 16 residues. Germline V gene data show CDR1 as SGHRS and CDR2 as YFSETQ. CDR3: CASSLAGGRASDTQYF. Drawing the rest from reference TRBV5-1 and TRBJ2-3, the complete variable domain is KAGVTQTPRYLIKTRGQQVTLSCSPISGHRSVSWYQQTPGQGLQFLFEYFSETQRNKGNFPGRFSGRQFSNSRSEMNVSTLELGDSALYLCASSLAGGRASDTQYFGPGTRLTVL.

This chain joins TRBV27 and TRBJ1-2. This CDR3 spans 13 amino acids. The germline CDR1 and CDR2 sequences are MNHEY and SMNVEV (reference sequence). The CDR3 loop is CASSALDGYGYTF.

The chain carries TRBV7-3 and TRBJ2-1; TCRdb returns TRBD1, unconfirmable since there is no DNA. This CDR3 has 15 amino acids. CDR1 SGHTA and CDR2 FQGTGA come from the germline V gene. The CDR3 loop is CASSLTGTGGDEQFF.

J is TRBJ1-2 and V is TRBV6-5; TCRdb names TRBD1, which stays unverified in the absence of DNA. Germline CDR1 MNHEY, CDR2 SVGAGI. This CDR3 contains 13 residues. The CDR3 is CASSYGGSSGYTF.

The chain uses TRBV5-5 and TRBJ1-4; TCRdb's assignment of TRBD1 cannot be checked, as there is no DNA. The CDR3 loop spans 15 amino acids. Germline lookup yields CDR1 SGHKS and CDR2 YYEKEE (reference sequence). CDR3 sequence: CASSLGGGGSEKLFF.

The chain uses TRBV7-3 and TRBJ2-3; the TCRdb call, TRBD1, lacks DNA for checking. Germline V gene lookup returns CDR1 SGHTA and CDR2 FQGTGA. The CDR3 loop spans 17 amino acids. The CDR3 loop reads CASSPDIPDRSTDTQYF.

The genes are TRBV19 and TRBJ2-3; TCRdb returns TRBD2, unconfirmable since there is no DNA. Looked up from germline, CDR1 is LNHDA and CDR2 is SQIVND (reference sequence). CDR3 size: 18 residues. CDR3 loop: CASRPTTGRGLATDTQYF.

This chain links TRBV14 with TRBJ2-7; the D gene TCRdb calls, TRBD2, cannot be checked with no DNA. CDR1 SGHDN and CDR2 FVKESK come from the germline V gene. This CDR3 spans 13 amino acids. CDR3 sequence reads: CASSPRTLGWQYF.

This sequence joins TRBV7-9 and TRBJ2-2. The CDR3 sequence is 12 residues long. Per the germline V gene, CDR1 is SEHNR and CDR2 is FQNEAQ (reference sequence). CDR3: CVVRSDTGELFF.

J is TRBJ2-1 and V is TRBV20-1; the TCRdb call, TRBD1, lacks DNA for checking. This CDR3 contains 15 residues. CDR1 and CDR2 from the germline V gene are DFQATT and SNEGSKA (reference sequence). The CDR3: CSARRGTAVQYEQFF.